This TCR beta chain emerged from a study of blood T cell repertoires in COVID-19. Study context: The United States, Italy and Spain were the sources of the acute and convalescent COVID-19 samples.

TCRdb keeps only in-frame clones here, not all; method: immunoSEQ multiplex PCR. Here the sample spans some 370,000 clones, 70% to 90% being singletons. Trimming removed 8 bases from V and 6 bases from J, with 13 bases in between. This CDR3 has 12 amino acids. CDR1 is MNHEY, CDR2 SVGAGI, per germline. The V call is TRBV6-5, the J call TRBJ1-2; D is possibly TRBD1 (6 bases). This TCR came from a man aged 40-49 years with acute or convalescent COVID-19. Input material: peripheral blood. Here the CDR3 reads CASARGGDGYTF. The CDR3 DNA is TGTGCCAGCGCTAGGGGGGGCGATGGCTACACCTTC.